This T cell receptor (beta chain) is from a study of human T cells and chemical hapten exposure. Study-level points and caveats: No change in TCRs above 1 in 1000 frequency was produced by DPC sensitization.

This clonotype was seen repeatedly, ten times or more. Its antigen is undetermined. CDR3 length: 14 residues. The V gene's germline CDR1 is DFQATT and CDR2 SNEGSKA (reference sequence). V lost 1 base to trimming and J lost 6 bases; unmatched junction nucleotides: 5. A single record per CDR3 protein comes from TCRdb applying MiXCR to the RACE reads. The sample lists approximately 80,000 distinct CDR3 sequences, under 11% seen once, with around 5% in the top ten. Time point here: patch test 2, 6 weeks after DPC sensitization. As for treatment: therapeutic diphenylcyclopropenone sensitization with weekly scalp DPC. Each patch test followed a blood draw.

The sample was whole blood, taken in connection with sensitization to the hapten diphenylcyclopropenone (DPC). This TCR was recovered from a woman in her 50s with alopecia areata. Some clones in this sample may be carry-over from other donors' samples. The rearrangement uses TRBV20-1 and TRBJ2-1; 8 nucleotides match TRBD2. Here the CDR3 reads CSARAPGLGNEQFF. DNA of the CDR3: TGCAGTGCTAGAGCCCCGGGACTAGGCAATGAGCAGTTCTTC.